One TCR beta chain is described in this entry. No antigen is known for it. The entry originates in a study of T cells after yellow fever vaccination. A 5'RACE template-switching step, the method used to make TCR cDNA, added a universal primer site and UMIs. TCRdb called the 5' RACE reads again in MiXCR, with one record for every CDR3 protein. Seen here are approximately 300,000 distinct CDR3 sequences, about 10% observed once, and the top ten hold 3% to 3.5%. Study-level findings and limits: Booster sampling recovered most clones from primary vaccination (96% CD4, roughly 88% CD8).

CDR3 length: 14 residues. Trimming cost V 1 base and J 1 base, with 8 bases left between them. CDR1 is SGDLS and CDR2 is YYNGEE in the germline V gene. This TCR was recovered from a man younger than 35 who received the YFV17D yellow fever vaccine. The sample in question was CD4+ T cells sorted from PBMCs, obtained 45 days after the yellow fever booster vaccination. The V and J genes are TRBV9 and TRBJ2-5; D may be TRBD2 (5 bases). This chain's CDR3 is CASSVRGIQETQYF. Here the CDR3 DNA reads TGTGCCAGCAGCGTAAGAGGGATCCAAGAGACCCAGTACTTC.